This TCR beta chain comes out of a study of T cell responses to AZD1222 COVID-19 vaccine. Whole-study findings and limits: Unmutated regions of variants are reportedly targeted by nearly half of spike-specific TCRs. The study sampled repertoires only after the peak T cell response.

A remark on this clone: No antigen is known for it.

Sequencing used immunoSEQ multiplex PCR; TCRdb keeps in-frame clones, though not all of them. The table records under 140,000 clones, 94% of them present only once. Germline CDR1 reads MNHNY; CDR2 reads SVGAGI (reference sequence). V was pared by 0 bases and J by 11 bases, with 13 bases between. The CDR3 extends over 13 amino acids. This chain joins TRBV6-6 and TRBJ1-1; D unclear. The sequencing used peripheral blood, collected 28 days after the second AZD1222 dose. The sequence came from an adult who received the AZD1222 COVID-19 vaccine. The chain's CDR3 is CASSYSVKMGAFF. In DNA, the CDR3 is TGTGCCAGCAGTTACTCGGTCAAGATGGGGGCTTTCTTT.